This T cell receptor beta chain was captured by sequencing in a study of blood T cells in healthy people across ages. General study points: Unsorted PBMC material precluded a definitive naive versus antigen-experienced comparison. Per million T cells, the diversity of TCR beta decreased roughly linearly as age advanced.

On this clonotype: Its cognate antigen is unknown.

Then a second PCR, running roughly 6 to 12 cycles, was carried out with a sample-barcoded 5' primer and a J-beta primer mix. TCRdb independently ran MiXCR on the 5' RACE reads; one entry per CDR3 protein. The sample holds fewer than 900,000 distinct CDR3 sequences; around 49% are singletons and the top ten take approximately 32%. This sequence originates from a woman aged 55-70 years in good health. The source material was blood.

The CDR3 is CASSVLSTDTQYF. The CDR3 region has the DNA TGTGCCAGCAGCGTCCTTAGCACAGATACGCAGTATTTT. V gene TRBV9 combines with J gene TRBJ2-3; D gene uncertain. CDR1 and CDR2 (germline): SGDLS, YYNGEE. V shed 2 bases and J shed 0 bases, with 4 bases lying between them. The CDR3 covers 13 residues.